Below, one T cell receptor beta chain is given with its context. This clone was seen ten or more times. It has no known antigen specificity. No quality values exist for individual bases; no much larger clone is one base distant. Using the deep immunoSEQ assay, multiplex PCR amplified TCR CDR3 regions from genomic DNA. Extracted genomic DNA from each cell subset was distributed evenly across all wells of several immunoSEQ 96-well plates, and each plate was treated as a replicate. For sorted subsets, about 200 ng genomic DNA, equal to 30,000 or so T cell genomes, was loaded into each replicate PCR. The purified libraries were quantified using a Qubit 3.0 fluorometer, sized with a Bioanalyzer 2100, and then quantified again using the KAPA Library Quantification kit. A separate single-read 150-cycle Illumina NextSeq 550 flow cell was used to sequence each immunoSEQ 96-well plate. As for the original processing: Because only junctional sequences without quality scores were contained in the immunoSEQ output, filtering matching that applied to full-length reads could not be performed. To assign V/J genes and CDR3, sequences were annotated against IMGT germline references using PyIR, a Python wrapper for IgBLAST v1.9. Reads were filtered out if the reads had weak V/J assignments (E-value above 1e-6), no CDR3, stop codons, out-of-frame junctions, or ambiguous translated residues. V3J clonotypes were defined by identical inferred V gene, J gene, and CDR3 amino acid sequence. To compute the percentage overlap between repertoires, the number of shared unique clonotypes was divided by the size of the smaller repertoire. Richness of each repertoire was evaluated using RTK rarefaction, the Chao1 estimator, and Recon v2.1 estimates of unobserved clonotypes. OLGA was used to compute generation probabilities for all TCRbeta clonotypes that the gDNA method yielded from four donors. TCRdb stores this immuneACCESS table with in-frame sequences only. Part of the clones is absent; in the studies checked, under half of the shortfall reflects unresolved V genes, and no reason is known for the rest. The D gene and trimming were derived from the DNA, and the V and J assignments and clone size from that table. Here the sample has 780,000 or so clones; around 77% occur a single time. The ten largest clones represent around 1.8% of the sample.

The data were taken from a study of shared clonotypes between healthy human individuals (dated by TCRdb to the early 2020s). Context from the whole study: The cohort included a few men and a couple of women between 18 and 49 years of age. For each donor, CD4 naive and CD4 memory were each run on three plates, CD8 naive on two plates, and CD8 memory on one plate. To estimate repertoire size and how much clonotypes are shared between individuals, the study performed deep sequencing of blood TCR repertoires from roughly five healthy adults. To increase sequencing depth and limit assay-specific biases, different laboratories used diverse techniques to prepare libraries and sequence TCR repertoires. Per donor, leukapheresis produced somewhere between about 0.94 and 8.9 billion PBMCs.

Healthy HIV-negative adults with no recently reported acute infections or vaccinations were included as donors. Every donor was a Caucasian adult residing in Nashville, Tennessee, USA. CD4+ T cells were enriched through magnetic negative selection, after which naive cells were positively selected on CD45RA and the remaining negative fraction served as the memory subset. After blood collection by leukapheresis, PBMCs were isolated using Ficoll-Histopaque density gradient centrifugation and then cryopreserved in the vapor phase of liquid nitrogen. Analytical flow cytometry was used to check the purity and quantity of each magnetically sorted T cell population. Genomic DNA was isolated from every sorted fraction and measured by UV absorbance on a Nanodrop 2000c. Measured from the cysteine to the phenylalanine, the CDR3 is 12 residues long. Of the read, only the CDR3 DNA is kept; its 36 bases are in frame from base 1. The germline V gene encodes CDR1 SEHNR and CDR2 FQNEAQ (reference sequence). V drops 9 bases and J drops 8 bases, leaving 14 bases in between.

Summary of the overall study and its limitations: Across a handful of donors, about 5% of naive CD4, 3% to 4% of naive CD8, roughly 2.2% of memory CD4, and approximately 0.4% of memory CD8 clonotypes were shared. The small number of donors limited the genetic and exposure-history diversity represented. Pairwise subsampling led to the expectation that sequencing depth would affect the degree of clonotype sharing among donors. Even with the large sequencing depth, rarefaction of the sorted-subset datasets indicated that sequencing was incomplete. Naive subsets generally had larger estimated clonotype richness than memory subsets did. Sampling was limited to blood, and TCR repertoires in tissue likely differ from TCR repertoires in blood. Compared with non-shared clonotypes, the clonotypes found in all four sorted-subset donors had higher generation probabilities.

Material for sequencing was memory CD4+ T cells sorted from blood. Interpreted using the paper, the cell subset or site label stands for: CD45RA-negative fraction. Recombination linked TRBV7-9 to TRBJ2-1; TRBD2 is a weak D gene call, 5 bases matching. This TCR came from a woman aged 25 to 39 in good health. The CDR3 protein is CASQARVDEQFF. The nucleotide sequence is TGTGCCAGTCAGGCGAGGGTTGATGAGCAGTTCTTC.